One sample yielded the 13 T cell receptor beta chains listed below, sequenced in a study of T cell repertoires in cytomegalovirus infection. TCRdb processed the reads anew with MiXCR; each CDR3 protein has one entry. Of approximately 200,000 distinct CDR3 sequences listed, over 25% were seen once; the top ten hold roughly 31%. The specimen was PBMCs. Every receptor here comes from a human donor in good health (CMV status not recorded). Some clones in this sample may be carry-over from other donors' samples.

This clonotype occurred a few times. The V gene is TRBV2, the J gene TRBJ1-6, with a weak D call TRBD1 (6 bases). From germline, CDR1 is SNHLY and CDR2 FYNNEI. The ends were cut back, 6 bases at V and 0 bases at J, with 15 bases in the middle. This CDR3 is built from 17 residues. The CDR3 coding sequence is TGTGCCAGCAGGCCTGGACAGCTTAGCTCCTATAATTCACCCCTCCACTTT. Amino acids: CASRPGQLSSYNSPLHF.

The rearrangement links TRBV7-6 to TRBJ2-7; TRBD2 might be the D (5 bases). Germline lookup yields CDR1 SGHVS and CDR2 FNYEAQ. Deletions cut 1 base from V and 7 bases from J, with 11 bases between. The CDR3 has 13 amino acids. The CDR3 nucleotides are TGTGCCAGCAGCTTAGTCCTAGGAGGAGAGCAGTACTTC. Protein product: CASSLVLGGEQYF.

The chain joins TRBV10-3 to TRBJ2-7; D is tentatively TRBD1 or TRBD2 (7 bases each). Germline loops: CDR1 ENHRY, CDR2 SYGVKD. V was trimmed by 6 bases and J by 1 base, leaving 16 bases between them. The CDR3 extends over 15 amino acids. The chain's CDR3 is CAISQGRGLSYEQYF. The CDR3 DNA follows: TGTGCCATCAGCCAGGGGAGGGGGCTGTCCTACGAGCAGTACTTC.

Comments on this clonotype: Relative to the germline gene, one junction end is altered; a read error may explain this. The chain couples TRBV5-4 to TRBJ2-3; a possible D gene is TRBD2 (6 bases). The germline gives CDR1 SGHNT, CDR2 YYREEE (reference sequence). The CDR3 consists of 16 residues. The CDR3 DNA reads TGTGCCAGCAACAACGGGGGAGTGCTTAGCATAGATACGCAGTATTTT. Its translation: CASNNGGVLSIDTQYF.

This chain links TRBV5-1 with TRBJ2-5; D is unresolved. Germline V CDR1 and CDR2: SGHRS, YFSETQ. With 0 bases removed from V and 7 bases from J, the gap between germline ends came to 13 bases. The CDR3 totals 14 residues. Here the CDR3 reads CASSLESGFGTQYF. In DNA form, the CDR3 reads TGCGCCAGCAGCTTGGAGTCGGGCTTTGGGACCCAGTACTTC.

The J gene is TRBJ1-1, the V gene TRBV7-9, with 9 bases that match TRBD1. The CDR3 is made up of 17 amino acids. V dropped 2 bases and J dropped 5; count of bases not matched to a gene: 12. Per the germline V gene, CDR1 is SEHNR and CDR2 is FQNEAQ (reference sequence). DNA for the CDR3: TGTGCCAGCAGCTTACGCCGGGGCACAGGGGGCTGGACTGAAGCTTTCTTT. Its translation: CASSLRRGTGGWTEAFF.

This clonotype was detected a few times. This chain joins TRBV5-1 and TRBJ2-3; 13 nucleotides line up with TRBD2. Germline CDR1 reads SGHRS; CDR2 reads YFSETQ. The CDR3 contains 16 residues. J was trimmed by 6 bases and V by 3 bases; bases with no gene match: 7. CDR3 protein: CASSSGLAGQQDTQYF. The CDR3 DNA reads TGCGCCAGCAGCTCGGGACTAGCGGGGCAGCAGGATACGCAGTATTTT.

The sample holds a few counts of this clonotype. This chain connects TRBV3-1 to TRBJ1-3; D remains unclear. Trimming took off 0 bases at V and 4 bases at J, with 13 bases between the two ends. Germline loops: CDR1 LGHDT, CDR2 YNNKEL (reference sequence). The CDR3 loop spans 16 amino acids. This CDR3 reads CASSQDAGLGGNTIYF. The CDR3 DNA reads as TGTGCCAGCAGCCAAGATGCGGGATTGGGGGGAAACACCATATATTTT.

This chain connects TRBV2 to TRBJ2-3, with 12 bases aligning to TRBD2. CDR1 is SNHLY and CDR2 is FYNNEI in the germline V gene. V dropped 7 bases and J dropped 8; count of bases not matched to a gene: 13. The length of the CDR3 is 16 residues. This CDR3 is CASTGFLAGGKGTQYF. CDR3 sequence (DNA): TGTGCCAGCACCGGGTTCCTAGCGGGGGGGAAGGGTACGCAGTATTTT.

This chain uses TRBV15 with TRBJ1-5, with 10 bases lining up with TRBD1. Germline trimming cut 4 bases from V and 4 bases from J; bases unmatched to any gene: 7. The CDR3 consists of 16 residues. Looked up from germline, CDR1 is LNHNV and CDR2 is YYDKDF (reference sequence). The CDR3 sequence is CATSTLGQGVNQPQHF. The DNA for the CDR3 is TGTGCCACCAGCACCCTTGGACAGGGGGTTAATCAGCCCCAGCATTTT.

This chain joins TRBV6-2 or TRBV6-3 and TRBJ2-2; TRBD2 might be the D (5 bases). CDR3 length equals 15 residues. Trimming removed 3 bases from V and 10 bases from J, with 18 bases in between. Germline assignment: CDR1 MNHEY and CDR2 SVGEGT. The CDR3 is CASSYKRERNVELFF. The CDR3 nucleotides read TGTGCCAGCAGTTATAAGAGGGAGAGGAACGTGGAGCTGTTTTTT.

The chain uses TRBV20-1 and TRBJ2-5; 9 bases align to TRBD2. Germline V gives CDR1 DFQATT, CDR2 SNEGSKA (reference sequence). Trimming at V came to 5 bases and at J to 2 bases, leaving 9 bases not matched to a gene. This CDR3 has 15 residues. The CDR3 region is CSAPGSGGLQETQYF. CDR3 coding DNA: TGCAGTGCTCCTGGAAGCGGGGGGTTACAAGAGACCCAGTACTTC.

The gene calls are TRBV20-1 and TRBJ1-4, with 7 bases fitting TRBD1. The CDR3 consists of 15 residues. J lost 3 bases, V lost 5 bases, and 9 bases had no gene match. The V gene's germline CDR1 is DFQATT and CDR2 SNEGSKA (reference sequence). The CDR3 bases are TGCAGTGCTCCAATACCCGGGACAGCTAATGAAAAACTGTTTTTT. It is translated as CSAPIPGTANEKLFF.